This TCR beta chain was sequenced for a study of blood T cell repertoires in COVID-19. Study-wide background: In each case, the material was cDNA or gDNA derived from T cells, B-cell-depleted T cells, or PBMCs.

There are 13 residues in the CDR3. V dropped 10 bases and J dropped 5 bases, with 18 bases sitting between them. Germline lookup yields CDR1 MNHEY and CDR2 SVGAGI. Here immunoSEQ multiplex PCR was the method, and the copy in TCRdb shows in-frame clones only, minus some. The repertoire holds some 320,000 clones, with about nine tenths as singletons. Symptom resolution, clearance, or two negative PCRs marked donors in Cohort 3 as recovered. The chain uses TRBV6-5 and TRBJ2-7, with D tentatively TRBD1 (6 bases). This TCR was recovered from a man in his 60s who had recovered from COVID-19. Source material: PBMCs or T cells enriched from blood (not recorded which). The CDR3 protein is CATLDSIGNEQYF. The CDR3 DNA follows: TGTGCCACCCTGGACAGCATCGGGAACGAGCAGTACTTC.